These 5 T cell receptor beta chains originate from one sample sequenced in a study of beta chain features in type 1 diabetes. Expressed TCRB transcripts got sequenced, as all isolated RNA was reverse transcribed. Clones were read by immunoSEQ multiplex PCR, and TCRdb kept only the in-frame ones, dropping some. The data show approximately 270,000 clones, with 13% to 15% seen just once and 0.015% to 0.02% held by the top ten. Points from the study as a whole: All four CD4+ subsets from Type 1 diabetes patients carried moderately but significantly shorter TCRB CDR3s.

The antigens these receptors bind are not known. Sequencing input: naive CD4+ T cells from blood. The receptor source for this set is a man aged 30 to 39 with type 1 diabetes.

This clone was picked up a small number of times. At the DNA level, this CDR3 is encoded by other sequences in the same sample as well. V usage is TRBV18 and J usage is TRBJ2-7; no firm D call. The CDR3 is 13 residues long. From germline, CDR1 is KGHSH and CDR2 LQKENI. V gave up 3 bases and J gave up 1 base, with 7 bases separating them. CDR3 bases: TGTGCCAGCTCACCGACACCTTCCTACGAGCAGTACTTC. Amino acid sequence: CASSPTPSYEQYF. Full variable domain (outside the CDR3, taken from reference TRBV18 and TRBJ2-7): NAGVMQNPRHLVRRRGQEARLRCSPMKGHSHVYWYRQLPEEGLKFMVYLQKENIIDESGMPKERFSAEFPKEGPSILRIQQVVRGDSAAYFCASSPTPSYEQYFGPGTRLTVT.

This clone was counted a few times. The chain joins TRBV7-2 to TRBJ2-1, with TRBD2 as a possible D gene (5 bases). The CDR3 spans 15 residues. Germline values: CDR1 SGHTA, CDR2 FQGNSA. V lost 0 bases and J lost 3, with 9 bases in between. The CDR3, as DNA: TGTGCCAGCAGCTTAGCGGGAGTCGGCTACAATGAGCAGTTCTTC. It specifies CASSLAGVGYNEQFF.

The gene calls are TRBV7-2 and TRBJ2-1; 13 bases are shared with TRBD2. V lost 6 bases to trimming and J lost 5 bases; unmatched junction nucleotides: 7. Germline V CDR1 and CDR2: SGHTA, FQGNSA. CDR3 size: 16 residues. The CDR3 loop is CASSEAGTSGNNEQFF. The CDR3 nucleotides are TGTGCCAGCAGTGAAGCCGGGACTAGCGGGAACAATGAGCAGTTCTTC.

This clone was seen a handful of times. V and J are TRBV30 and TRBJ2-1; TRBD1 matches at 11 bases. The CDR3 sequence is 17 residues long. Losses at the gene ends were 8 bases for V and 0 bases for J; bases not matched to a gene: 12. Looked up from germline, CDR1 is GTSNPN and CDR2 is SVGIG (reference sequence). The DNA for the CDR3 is TGTGCCGGAGGACAGGGGGCCGCTTCCTACTCCTACAATGAGCAGTTCTTC. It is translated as CAGGQGAASYSYNEQFF.

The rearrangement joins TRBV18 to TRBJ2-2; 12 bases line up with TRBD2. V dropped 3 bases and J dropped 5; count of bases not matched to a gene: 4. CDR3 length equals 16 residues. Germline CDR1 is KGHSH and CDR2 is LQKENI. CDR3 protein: CASSPSGTSGTGELFF. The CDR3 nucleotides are TGTGCCAGCTCACCCTCCGGGACTAGCGGGACCGGGGAGCTGTTTTTT.